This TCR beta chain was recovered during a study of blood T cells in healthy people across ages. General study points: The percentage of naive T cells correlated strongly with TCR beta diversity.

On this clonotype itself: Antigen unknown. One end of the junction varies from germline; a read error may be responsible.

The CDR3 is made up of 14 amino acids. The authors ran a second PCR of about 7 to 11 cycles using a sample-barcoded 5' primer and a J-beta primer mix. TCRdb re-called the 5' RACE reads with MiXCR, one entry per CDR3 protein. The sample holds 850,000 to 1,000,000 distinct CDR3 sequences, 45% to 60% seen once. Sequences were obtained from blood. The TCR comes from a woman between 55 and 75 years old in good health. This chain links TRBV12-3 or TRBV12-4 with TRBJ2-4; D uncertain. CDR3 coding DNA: TGTGCCAGCAGTTTTTCGGCCAGAAAAAACATTCGGTACTTC. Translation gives CASSFSARKNIRYF.